These 2 T cell receptor beta chains were all obtained from the same sample, sequenced in a study of cytomegalovirus exposure and HLA in healthy donors. With 60 Vbeta and 13 Jbeta primers, the PCR was carried out. Only in-frame clones appear in the TCRdb table, and some are missing; sequencing was by immunoSEQ multiplex PCR. The sample lists approximately 200,000 clones; roughly 84% were seen once. Sequences were obtained from PBMCs. Receptors originate from a boy aged 5-17 years in good health and CMV-seronegative.

This clone was observed a few times. The genes are TRBV5-4 and TRBJ2-3, with TRBD2 as a possible D gene (6 bases). The CDR3 has 13 residues. CDR1 and CDR2 from the germline V gene are SGHNT and YYREEE (reference sequence). With 2 bases removed from V and 4 bases from J, the gap between germline ends came to 8 bases. Here the CDR3 reads CASSLRLADTQYF. CDR3 nucleotides: TGTGCCAGCAGCTTAAGACTAGCAGATACGCAGTATTTT. Complete variable domain (other parts from reference TRBV5-4 and TRBJ2-3): ETGVTQSPTHLIKTRGQQVTLRCSSQSGHNTVSWYQQALGQGPQFIFQYYREEENGRGNFPPRFSGLQFPNYSSELNVNALELDDSALYLCASSLRLADTQYFGPGTRLTVL.

The chain is built from TRBV6-6 and TRBJ1-1, with 9 bases fitting TRBD1. The CDR3 length is 15 residues. The V and J ends lost 5 bases and 2 bases, in that order; junction bases with no gene match: 6. Germline V gene data show CDR1 as MNHNY and CDR2 as SVGAGI (reference sequence). The DNA for the CDR3 is TGTGCCAGCAGTACCAGAACAGGGGGCAACACTGAAGCTTTCTTT. Translated: CASSTRTGGNTEAFF.